The T cell receptor (beta chain) under discussion was sequenced for a study of blood T cell repertoires in COVID-19. Study-wide background: Nucleic acid was either cDNA or gDNA, and it came from T cells, B-cell-depleted T cells, or PBMCs.

Authors' methods: The authors estimated nucleated cell counts from reference gene primer amplification. Here immunoSEQ multiplex PCR was the method, and the copy in TCRdb shows in-frame clones only, minus some. V, J and clone size were drawn from that table, and D and trimming were deduced from the DNA. The sample records about 95,000 clones, approximately 80% being singletons. CDR3 length: 15 residues. The ends were cut back, 4 bases at V and 2 bases at J, with 18 bases in the middle. Per the germline V gene, CDR1 is SQVTM and CDR2 is ANQGSEA. Sequenced sample: peripheral blood. The sequence was collected from a human donor in a cohort sampled during active COVID-19. The rearrangement uses TRBV29-1 and TRBJ2-7, with a tentative D call TRBD2 (6 bases). CDR3 nucleotide sequence: TGCAGCGTTGGCCGGGGGAACGGGCCACCCTACGAGCAGTACTTC. Protein product: CSVGRGNGPPYEQYF.